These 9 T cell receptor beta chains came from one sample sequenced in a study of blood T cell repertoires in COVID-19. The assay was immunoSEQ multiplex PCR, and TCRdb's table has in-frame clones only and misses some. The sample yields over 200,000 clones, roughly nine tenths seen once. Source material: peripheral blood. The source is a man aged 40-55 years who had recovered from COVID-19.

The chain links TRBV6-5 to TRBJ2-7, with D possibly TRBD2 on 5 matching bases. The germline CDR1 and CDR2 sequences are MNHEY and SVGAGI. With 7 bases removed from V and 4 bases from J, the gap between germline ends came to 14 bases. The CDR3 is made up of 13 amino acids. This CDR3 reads CASTPPGFYEQYF. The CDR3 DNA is TGTGCCAGCACTCCCCCGGGGTTTTACGAGCAGTACTTC.

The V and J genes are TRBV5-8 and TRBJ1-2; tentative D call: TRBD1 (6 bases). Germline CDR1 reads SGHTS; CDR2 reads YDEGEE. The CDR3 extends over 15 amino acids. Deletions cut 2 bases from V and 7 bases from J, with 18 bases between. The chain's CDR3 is CASSFLTGTSGGYTF. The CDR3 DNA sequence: TGTGCCAGCAGCTTCCTAACCGGGACAAGTGGTGGCTACACCTTC.

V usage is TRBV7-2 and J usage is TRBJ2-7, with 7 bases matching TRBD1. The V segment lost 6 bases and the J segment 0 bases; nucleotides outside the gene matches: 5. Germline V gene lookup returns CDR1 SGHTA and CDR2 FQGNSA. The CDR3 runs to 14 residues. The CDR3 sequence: CASRTGTASYEQYF. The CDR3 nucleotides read TGTGCCAGCAGGACCGGGACAGCCTCCTACGAGCAGTACTTC.

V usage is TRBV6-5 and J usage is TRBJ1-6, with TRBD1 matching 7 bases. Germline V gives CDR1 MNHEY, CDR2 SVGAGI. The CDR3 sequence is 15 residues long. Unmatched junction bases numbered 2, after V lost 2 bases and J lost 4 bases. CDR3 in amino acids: CASSYGQAYNSPLHF. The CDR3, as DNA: TGTGCCAGCAGTTACGGACAGGCATATAATTCACCCCTCCACTTT.

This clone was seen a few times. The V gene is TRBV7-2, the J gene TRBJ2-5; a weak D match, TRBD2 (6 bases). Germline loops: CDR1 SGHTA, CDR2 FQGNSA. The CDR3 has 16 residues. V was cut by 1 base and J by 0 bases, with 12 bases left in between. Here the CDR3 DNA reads TGTGCCAGCAGCTTAGAGTCCCAGCGGGACCAAGAGACCCAGTACTTC. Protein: CASSLESQRDQETQYF.

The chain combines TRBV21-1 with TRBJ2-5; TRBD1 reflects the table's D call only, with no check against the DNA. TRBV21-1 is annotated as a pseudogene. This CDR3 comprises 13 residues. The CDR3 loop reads CAGQDSFIIPGYF. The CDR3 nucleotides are TGTGCCGGCCAGGACAGTTTTATTATTCCGGGGTACTTC.

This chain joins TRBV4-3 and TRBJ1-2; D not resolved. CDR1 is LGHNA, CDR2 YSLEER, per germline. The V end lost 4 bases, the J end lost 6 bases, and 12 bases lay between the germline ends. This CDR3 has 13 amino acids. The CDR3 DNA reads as TGCGCCAGCAGCCCCTCTGTCGGGGATGGCTACACCTTC. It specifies CASSPSVGDGYTF.

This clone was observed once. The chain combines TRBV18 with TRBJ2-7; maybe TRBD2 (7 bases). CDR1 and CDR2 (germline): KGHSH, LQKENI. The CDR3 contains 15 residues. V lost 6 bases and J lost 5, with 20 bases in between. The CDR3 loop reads CASSPTGRVDHEQYF. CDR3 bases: TGTGCCAGCTCCCCTACAGGGAGGGTAGACCACGAGCAGTACTTC.

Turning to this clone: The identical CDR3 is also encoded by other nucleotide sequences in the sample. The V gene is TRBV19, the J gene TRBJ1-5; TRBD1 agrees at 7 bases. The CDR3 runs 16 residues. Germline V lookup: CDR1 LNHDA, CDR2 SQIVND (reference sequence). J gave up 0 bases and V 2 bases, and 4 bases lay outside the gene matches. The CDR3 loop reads CASSIHGTDSNQPQHF. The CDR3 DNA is TGTGCCAGTAGTATACATGGGACAGATAGCAATCAGCCCCAGCATTTT.